This note documents a single T cell receptor beta chain sequence. V dropped 4 bases and J dropped 4 bases, with 14 bases sitting between them. In germline, CDR1 is SGHNT, CDR2 YYREEE (reference sequence). CDR3 length: 14 amino acids. Per the original data handling: Amplifying reference gene primers gave estimates of nucleated cell counts. Assay: immunoSEQ multiplex PCR; the TCRdb copy retains only in-frame clones and omits some. V, J and clone size are taken as reported in that table, and D and trimming were inferred from the DNA itself. The sample yields fewer than 100,000 clones, about 89% seen once. This sample was included in a study of blood T cell repertoires in COVID-19.

The sequence was obtained from a human donor with acute or convalescent COVID-19. The donor label of this sample is uncertain. Sequences were obtained from peripheral blood. J is TRBJ2-5 and V is TRBV5-4; a possible D gene is TRBD1 (6 bases). CDR3 nucleotide sequence: TGTGCCAGCAGCCCCGCGACAGGAAGAGAGACCCAGTACTTC. Translation gives CASSPATGRETQYF.